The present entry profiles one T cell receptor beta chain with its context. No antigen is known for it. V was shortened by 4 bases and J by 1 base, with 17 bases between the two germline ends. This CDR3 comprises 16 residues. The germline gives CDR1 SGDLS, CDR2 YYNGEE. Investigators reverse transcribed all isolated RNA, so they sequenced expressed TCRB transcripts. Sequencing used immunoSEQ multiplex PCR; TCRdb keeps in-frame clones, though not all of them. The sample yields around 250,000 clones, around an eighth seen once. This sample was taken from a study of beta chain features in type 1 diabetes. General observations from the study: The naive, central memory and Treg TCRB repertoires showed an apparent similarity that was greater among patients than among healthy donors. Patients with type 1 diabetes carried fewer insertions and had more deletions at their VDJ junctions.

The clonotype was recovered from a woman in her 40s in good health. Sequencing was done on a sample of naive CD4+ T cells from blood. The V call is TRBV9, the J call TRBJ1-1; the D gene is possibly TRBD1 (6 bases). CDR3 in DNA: TGTGCCAGCAGCTTTACGGACACAGGGCGGAACACTGAAGCTTTCTTT. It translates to CASSFTDTGRNTEAFF.